These T cell receptor beta chains were read from a single sample in a study of CD8+CD57+ T cells in acquired aplastic anemia. MiXCR was run by TCRdb on the reads, yielding one entry per CDR3 protein. Here the sample spans about 190,000 distinct CDR3 sequences, roughly half being singletons. The sample was sorted CD4+, CD8+, or CD8+CD57+ T cells (not recorded which) from PBMCs. Receptors were obtained from a human donor in good health, serving as a control. Both conserved end residues are part of each CDR3. A D gene is named only where the DNA matches it firmly. The listing skips clone size in some rows; elsewhere it reads once, few, many or a size class.

size	D	V	J	length	CDR3	DNA
few	TRBD1	TRBV27	TRBJ2-2	16	CASRREGQGNTGELFF	TGTGCCAGCAGGAGAGAGGGACAGGGGAACACCGGGGAGCTGTTTTTT
NA	TRBD1	TRBV7-9	TRBJ1-4	15	CASSVRGPTNEKPVF	TGTGCCAGCAGCGTCAGGGGGCCAACTAATGAAAAACCGGTTTTT
NA	NA	TRBV14	TRBJ1-2	14	CASSHRDGHYGYTF	TGTGCCAGCAGCCACCGGGACGGCCACTATGGCTACACCTTC
once	NA	TRBV19	TRBJ1-1	15	CASSIMGGLETEASF	TGTGCTAGTAGTATCATGGGGGGCCTCGAAACTGAAGCTTCCTTT
NA	TRBD2	TRBV7-2	TRBJ2-3	16	CASSLGSSGVTDTQYF	TGTGCCAGCAGCTTAGGGTCTAGCGGGGTTACAGATACGCAGTATTTT
NA	NA	TRBV9	TRBJ2-7	14	CASSGEMSSYEQYF	TGTGCCAGCAGCGGAGAGATGAGCTCCTACGAGCAGTACTTC
many	TRBD1	TRBV12-3/TRBV12-4	TRBJ2-1	15	CASSLGTGLYNEQFF	TGTGCCAGCAGTTTGGGGACAGGTCTCTACAATGAGCAGTTCTTC
many	TRBD1	TRBV5-8	TRBJ1-1	16	CASRRGTGTGDTEAFF	TGTGCCAGCAGAAGGGGGACCGGGACAGGGGACACTGAAGCTTTCTTT
many	NA	TRBV11-2	TRBJ2-7	12	CASSSQGYEQYF	TGTGCCAGCAGCTCCCAGGGGTACGAGCAGTACTTC
many	TRBD2	TRBV5-8	TRBJ2-1	16	CASSWRKRGGNYEQFF	TGTGCCAGCAGCTGGCGAAAGCGGGGGGGTAACTATGAGCAGTTCTTC
NA	NA	TRBV19	TRBJ2-5	12	CASSTGGDTQYF	TGTGCCAGTAGTACAGGCGGAGATACGCAGTACTTC
many	NA	TRBV20-1	TRBJ2-7	12	CSARRRDYEQYF	TGCAGTGCTAGACGGCGAGATTACGAGCAGTACTTC
NA	NA	TRBV5-6	TRBJ2-7	16	CASSPAGAEGTYEQYF	TGTGCCAGCAGCCCCGCTGGGGCAGAGGGAACCTACGAGCAGTACTTC
NA	NA	TRBV2	TRBJ2-5	14	CASSEGHSQETQYF	TGTGCCAGCAGTGAGGGACATTCCCAAGAGACCCAGTACTTC
few	TRBD1	TRBV28	TRBJ2-3	18	CASSHRDRGLMWTDTQYF	TGTGCCAGCAGTCACAGGGACAGGGGGCTTATGTGGACAGATACGCAGTATTTT
NA	NA	TRBV6-1	TRBJ1-4	14	CASSDATGGEKLFF	TGTGCCAGCAGTGATGCTACGGGGGGTGAAAAACTGTTTTTT
few	NA	TRBV7-3	TRBJ2-2	15	CASSLTTDLPGELFF	TGTGCCAGCAGCTTAACTACCGATTTGCCCGGGGAGCTGTTTTTT
NA	TRBD1	TRBV5-1	TRBJ2-7	15	CASSFWGDRSDEQYF	TGCGCCAGCAGCTTTTGGGGGGACAGGTCTGACGAGCAGTACTTC
NA	TRBD1	TRBV5-4	TRBJ1-2	20	CASSRSGTGAYEQGSGGCTF	TGTGCCAGCAGCAGATCCGGGACAGGGGCCTACGAGCAGGGTTCAGGTGGCTGCACCTTC
many	NA	TRBV6-5	TRBJ1-5	15	CASSYSWTVEQPQHF	TGTGCCAGCAGTTACTCTTGGACAGTCGAGCAGCCCCAGCATTTT
few	TRBD1	TRBV7-2	TRBJ2-1	16	CASSLRGGQGANEQFF	TGTGCCAGCAGCTTGCGGGGGGGACAGGGGGCAAATGAGCAGTTCTTC
NA	TRBD1	TRBV27	TRBJ2-7	15	CASSFFPGQAGEQYF	TGTGCCAGCAGTTTTTTCCCGGGACAGGCAGGCGAGCAGTACTTC
NA	TRBD1	TRBV6-9	TRBJ1-2	13	CASSEPGQHGYTF	TGTGCCAGCAGTGAACCGGGACAGCATGGCTACACCTTC
once	TRBD2	TRBV5-5	TRBJ2-2	16	CASSLSSGGFTGELFF	TGTGCCAGCAGCTTGTCCAGCGGGGGATTTACCGGGGAGCTGTTTTTT
many	NA	TRBV4-1	TRBJ1-1	16	CASSQDRGGARPEAFF	TGCGCCAGCAGCCAAGATCGCGGAGGGGCGCGCCCTGAAGCTTTCTTT
many	NA	TRBV4-3	TRBJ1-1	14	CASSQVARNTEAFF	TGCGCCAGCAGCCAAGTCGCCAGGAACACTGAAGCTTTCTTT
NA	TRBD1	TRBV5-1	TRBJ2-1	16	CASSRLVGTGGHEQFF	TGCGCCAGCAGTCGACTAGTTGGGACAGGGGGCCATGAGCAGTTCTTC
NA	NA	TRBV24-1	TRBJ2-2	11	CATSNTGELFF	TGTGCCACCAGTAACACCGGGGAGCTGTTTTTT
NA	TRBD1	TRBV20-1	TRBJ1-6	16	CSARAFGQVNNSPLHF	TGCAGTGCTAGAGCTTTCGGACAGGTGAATAATTCACCCCTCCACTTT
few	NA	TRBV10-3	TRBJ2-1	14	CAISGQSSYNEQFF	TGTGCCATCAGTGGACAGAGCTCCTACAATGAGCAGTTCTTC
few	NA	TRBV10-3	TRBJ2-3	14	CAIKGSFSTDTQYF	TGTGCTATCAAGGGCTCATTCAGCACAGATACGCAGTATTTT
NA	TRBD1	TRBV10-2	TRBJ2-7	17	CASSLAPPGQGAYEQYF	TGTGCCAGCTCACTGGCCCCCCCGGGACAGGGGGCTTACGAGCAGTACTTC
many	NA	TRBV12-5	TRBJ1-1	15	CASGLAQTANTEAFF	TGTGCTAGTGGTTTGGCTCAGACGGCGAACACTGAAGCTTTCTTT
few	NA	TRBV20-1	TRBJ1-6	15	CSAQPDSSYNSPLHF	TGCAGTGCTCAGCCCGACAGCTCCTATAATTCACCCCTCCACTTT
NA	NA	TRBV20-1	TRBJ2-7	11	CSVRTQYEQYF	TGCAGTGTCCGGACTCAATACGAGCAGTACTTC
NA	TRBD1	TRBV7-2	TRBJ2-7	13	CASSFTGVGEQYF	TGTGCCAGCAGCTTCACAGGGGTGGGAGAGCAGTACTTC
NA	TRBD1	TRBV29-1	TRBJ2-7	15	CSVWTGGGGSYEQYF	TGCAGCGTATGGACAGGGGGAGGGGGCTCCTACGAGCAGTACTTC
many	NA	TRBV7-2	TRBJ2-7	14	CASSLSFQPYEQYF	TGTGCCAGCAGCTTAAGCTTCCAGCCCTACGAGCAGTACTTC
NA	NA	TRBV4-3	TRBJ2-7	13	CASSQDLAYEQYF	TGCGCCAGCAGCCAAGATCTGGCCTACGAGCAGTACTTC
many	TRBD1	TRBV20-1	TRBJ2-5	15	CSARDLRTGVETQYF	TGCAGTGCTAGAGATCTCAGGACAGGGGTGGAGACCCAGTACTTC
NA	NA	TRBV6-1	TRBJ1-2	15	CASSQGLGENYGYTF	TGTGCCAGCAGCCAAGGGTTAGGAGAGAACTATGGCTACACCTTC
NA	NA	TRBV19	TRBJ1-2	13	CASTPDSYYGYTF	TGTGCCAGTACCCCTGACAGTTACTATGGCTACACCTTC
NA	TRBD2	TRBV25-1	TRBJ2-7	15	CASSWGGGEVSEQYF	TGTGCCAGCAGTTGGGGCGGGGGAGAGGTATCCGAGCAGTACTTC
many	NA	TRBV20-1	TRBJ2-1	12	CSASYGGHEQFF	TGCAGTGCTAGTTATGGGGGGCACGAGCAGTTCTTC
NA	NA	TRBV2	TRBJ2-1	13	CASSESLASEQFF	TGTGCCAGCAGTGAGTCCCTAGCTAGTGAGCAGTTCTTC
NA	TRBD2	TRBV6-5	TRBJ2-7	17	CASSLLPLSSGSYERYF	TGTGCCAGCAGTTTACTACCTCTATCTAGCGGCTCCTACGAACGGTACTTC
NA	NA	TRBV7-6	TRBJ2-5	11	CAPRLGETQYF	TGTGCTCCCCGGCTCGGAGAGACCCAGTACTTC
many	TRBD1	TRBV24-1	TRBJ1-5	16	CATSDSLQGADQPQHF	TGTGCCACCAGTGATTCGTTACAGGGGGCTGATCAGCCCCAGCATTTT
NA	NA	TRBV20-1	TRBJ2-7	14	CSASLAGANYEQYF	TGCAGTGCTAGTCTCGCGGGGGCGAACTACGAGCAGTACTTC
NA	NA	TRBV6-2/TRBV6-3	TRBJ1-1	13	CATKRDMNTEAFF	TGTGCCACGAAGAGGGATATGAACACTGAAGCTTTCTTT
once	NA	TRBV19	TRBJ1-2	16	CASSPHAGATNYGYTF	TGTGCCAGTAGTCCTCACGCGGGAGCAACTAACTATGGCTACACCTTC
many	TRBD1	TRBV9	TRBJ2-1	20	CASSGRQGDRVANSYNEQFF	TGTGCCAGCAGCGGGCGACAGGGGGATCGGGTAGCCAACTCCTACAATGAGCAGTTCTTC
many	NA	TRBV12-3/TRBV12-4	TRBJ1-2	13	CASSIQGNYGYTF	TGTGCCAGCAGCATACAGGGAAACTATGGCTACACCTTC
NA	TRBD1	TRBV15	TRBJ1-5	15	CATSVLDRVHQPQHF	TGTGCCACCAGCGTCCTTGACAGGGTTCATCAGCCCCAGCATTTT
many	TRBD1	TRBV11-2	TRBJ2-7	15	CASSSPGTGTYEQYF	TGTGCCAGCAGCTCCCCCGGGACAGGGACATACGAGCAGTACTTC
few	NA	TRBV19	TRBJ1-1	13	CASSISVNTEAFF	TGTGCCAGTAGTATTTCCGTGAACACTGAAGCTTTCTTT